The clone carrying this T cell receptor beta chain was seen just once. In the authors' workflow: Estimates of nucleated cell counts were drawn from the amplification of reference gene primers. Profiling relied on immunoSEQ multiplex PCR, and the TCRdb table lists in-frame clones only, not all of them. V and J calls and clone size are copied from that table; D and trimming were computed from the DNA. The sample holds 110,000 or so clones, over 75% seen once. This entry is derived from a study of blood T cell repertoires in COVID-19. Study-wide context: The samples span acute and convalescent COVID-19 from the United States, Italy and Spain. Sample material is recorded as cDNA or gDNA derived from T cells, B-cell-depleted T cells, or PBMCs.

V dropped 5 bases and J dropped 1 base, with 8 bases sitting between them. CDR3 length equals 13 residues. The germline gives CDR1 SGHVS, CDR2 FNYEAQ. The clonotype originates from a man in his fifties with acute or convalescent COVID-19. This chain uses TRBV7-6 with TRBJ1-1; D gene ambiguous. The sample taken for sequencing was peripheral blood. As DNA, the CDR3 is TGTGCCAGCAGCCTTCACAAGAACACTGAAGCTTTCTTT. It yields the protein CASSLHKNTEAFF.